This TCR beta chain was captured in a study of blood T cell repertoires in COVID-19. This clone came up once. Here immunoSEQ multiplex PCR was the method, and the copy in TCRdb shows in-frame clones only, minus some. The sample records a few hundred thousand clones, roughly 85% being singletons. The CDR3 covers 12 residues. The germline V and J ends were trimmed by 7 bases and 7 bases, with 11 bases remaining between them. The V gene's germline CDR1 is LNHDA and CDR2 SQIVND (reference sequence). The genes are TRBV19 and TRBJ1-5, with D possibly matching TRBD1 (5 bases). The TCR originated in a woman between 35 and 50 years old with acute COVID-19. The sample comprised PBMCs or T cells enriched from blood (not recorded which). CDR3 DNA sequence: TGTGCCAGTAAACAAGGGGAACAGCCCCAGCATTTT. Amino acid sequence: CASKQGEQPQHF.